This TCR beta chain is drawn from a study of cytotoxic CD8 clonotypes in ibrutinib-treated CLL. Study overall: The patient breakdown showed approximately ten relapsed/refractory and under 16 treatment-naive cases, with about 17 IGHV unmutated.

Findings and limits, study-wide: Different sampling times were used for sustained-remission and progressing patients.

This CDR3 spans 16 amino acids. V dropped 5 bases and J dropped 8; count of bases not matched to a gene: 13. Germline-derived CDR1 and CDR2 are SGHNT and YYREEE (reference sequence). Turning to this clone: Its antigen is unknown.

Method: immunoSEQ multiplex PCR; TCRdb's copy keeps in-frame clones and lacks some. The sample consists of approximately 70,000 clones, around 81% of them appearing once. The chain carries TRBV5-4 and TRBJ1-4; 9 nucleotides agree with TRBD1. Sequenced material: PBMCs, taken at disease progression, from a patient treated with ibrutinib. This TCR was sampled from a human donor with chronic lymphocytic leukemia. The CDR3 sequence: CASSSPGGTGREKLFF. The CDR3 DNA reads TGTGCCAGCAGTTCCCCCGGAGGGACAGGGAGGGAAAAACTGTTTTTT.